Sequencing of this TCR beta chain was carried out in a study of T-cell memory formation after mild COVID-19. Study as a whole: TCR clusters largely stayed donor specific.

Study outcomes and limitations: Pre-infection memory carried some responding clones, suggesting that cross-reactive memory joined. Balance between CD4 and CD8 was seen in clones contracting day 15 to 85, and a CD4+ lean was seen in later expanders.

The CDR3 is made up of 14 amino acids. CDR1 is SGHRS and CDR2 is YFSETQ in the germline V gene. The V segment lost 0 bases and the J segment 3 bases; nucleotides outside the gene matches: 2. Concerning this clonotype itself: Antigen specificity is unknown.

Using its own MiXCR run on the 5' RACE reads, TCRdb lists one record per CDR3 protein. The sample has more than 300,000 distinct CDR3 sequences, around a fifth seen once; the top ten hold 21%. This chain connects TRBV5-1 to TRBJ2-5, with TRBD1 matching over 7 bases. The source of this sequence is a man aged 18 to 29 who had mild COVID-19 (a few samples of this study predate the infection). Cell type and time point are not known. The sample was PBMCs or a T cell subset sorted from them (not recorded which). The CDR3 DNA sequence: TGCGCCAGCAGCTTGGTTACAGGGGAAGAGACCCAGTACTTC. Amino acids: CASSLVTGEETQYF.